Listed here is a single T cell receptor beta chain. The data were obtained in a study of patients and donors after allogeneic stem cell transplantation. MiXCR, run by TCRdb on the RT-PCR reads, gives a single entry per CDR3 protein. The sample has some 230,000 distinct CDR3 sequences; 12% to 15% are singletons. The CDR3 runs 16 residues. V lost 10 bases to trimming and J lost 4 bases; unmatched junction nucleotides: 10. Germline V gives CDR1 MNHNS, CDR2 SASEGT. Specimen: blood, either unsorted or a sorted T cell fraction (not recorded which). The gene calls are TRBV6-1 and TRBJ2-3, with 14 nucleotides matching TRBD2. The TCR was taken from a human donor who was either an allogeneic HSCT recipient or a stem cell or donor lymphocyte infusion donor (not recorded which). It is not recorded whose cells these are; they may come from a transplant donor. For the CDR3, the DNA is TGTGCCACGTCCGGGACTAGCGGGAGTGTATCAGATACGCAGTATTTT. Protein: CATSGTSGSVSDTQYF.